A single sample gave rise to the 17 T cell receptor beta chains below, sequenced in a study of shared clonotypes between healthy human individuals. Clones were sequenced by immunoSEQ multiplex PCR, and TCRdb holds only the in-frame ones, with some missing. The sample has about 110,000 clones, more than 65% seen once; the top ten hold about 25%. Sequencing was done on a sample of memory CD8+ T cells sorted from blood. Subset indicated: CD45RO+ cells pooled with CCR7-negative TemRA cells. Receptors were obtained from a woman aged 25 to 39 in good health.

This clone has just one count. CDR3 nucleotide sequence: TGTGCCAGCAGCTTTTCTGGGCGGGGCAATGAGCAGTTCTTC. This encodes CASSFSGRGNEQFF. The rearrangement uses TRBV7-9 and TRBJ2-1; D is perhaps TRBD2 (6 bases). CDR1 and CDR2 from the germline V gene are SEHNR and FQNEAQ (reference sequence). CDR3 length: 14 amino acids. Trimming removed 3 bases from V and 6 bases from J, with 12 bases in between.

V gene TRBV2 combines with J gene TRBJ2-5; 8 bases agree with TRBD1. Per the germline V gene, CDR1 is SNHLY and CDR2 is FYNNEI. This CDR3 is built from 16 residues. Trimming removed 4 bases from V and 5 bases from J; junction bases left unmatched: 12. In DNA, the CDR3 is TGTGCCAGCAGTGCAGGGAACCCAGGGGGCCAGGAGACCCAGTACTTC. Translation: CASSAGNPGGQETQYF.

This clone was observed a single time. The rearrangement links TRBV7-2 to TRBJ2-5; 10 bases are shared with TRBD1. This CDR3 comprises 15 residues. The V gene's germline CDR1 is SGHTA and CDR2 FQGNSA. Germline trimming cut 5 bases from V and 5 bases from J; bases unmatched to any gene: 8. The DNA of the CDR3 is TGTGCCAGCAGCAAACCGGGACAGGGGCGGGAGACCCAGTACTTC. Protein product: CASSKPGQGRETQYF.

This clone has more than one count but fewer than ten. This sequence joins TRBV29-1 and TRBJ2-1, with D maybe TRBD2 (5 bases). CDR1 and CDR2 (germline): SQVTM, ANQGSEA. Trimming pared 4 bases from V and 0 bases from J, leaving 16 bases between. The CDR3 covers 16 residues. The chain's CDR3 is CSVVTLEESSYNEQFF. As DNA, the CDR3 is TGCAGCGTTGTTACTCTGGAGGAGAGCTCCTACAATGAGCAGTTCTTC.

This clone was seen only a few times. This chain links TRBV18 with TRBJ1-3; D is unresolved. CDR3 size: 15 residues. The V gene lost 3 bases and the J gene lost 0 bases, with 9 bases spanning the gap. Germline lookup yields CDR1 KGHSH and CDR2 LQKENI. The DNA for the CDR3 is TGTGCCAGCTCACCGGCTACCGCCTCTGGAAACACCATATATTTT. Amino acids: CASSPATASGNTIYF.

The rearrangement links TRBV5-6 to TRBJ2-7; the match to TRBD1 covers 10 bases. Germline V CDR1 and CDR2: SGHDT, YYEEEE. This CDR3 has 15 amino acids. V lost 4 bases, J lost 4 bases, and 8 bases stayed unmatched. The CDR3 spells CASSDRTGGEYEQYF. CDR3 DNA: TGTGCCAGCAGCGACCGGACAGGGGGAGAGTACGAGCAGTACTTC.

The rearrangement uses TRBV5-1 and TRBJ2-7; a weak D match, TRBD2 (6 bases). The V and J ends lost 4 bases and 3 bases respectively, with 17 bases between them. The CDR3 spans 15 residues. Germline CDR1 and CDR2: SGHRS and YFSETQ. The CDR3 DNA is TGCGCCAGCAGCCCAGATGGGGGGTACAGCTACGAGCAGTACTTC. Translated: CASSPDGGYSYEQYF.

The chain links TRBV28 to TRBJ1-5; unclear D gene. Deletions cut 3 bases from V and 3 bases from J, with 15 bases between. Germline V gene data show CDR1 as MDHEN and CDR2 as SYDVKM. The CDR3 runs 16 residues. The CDR3: CASSFSGWIDNQPQHF. CDR3 sequence (DNA): TGTGCCAGCAGTTTTTCGGGGTGGATCGACAATCAGCCCCAGCATTTT.

CDR3 nucleotide sequence: TGTGCCAGCAGCGTAGGACGGCATAGATCTGGAAACACCATATATTTT. Its protein product is CASSVGRHRSGNTIYF. The chain combines TRBV9 with TRBJ1-3; D remains ambiguous. CDR3 length: 16 amino acids. V shed 0 bases and J shed 1 base, with 11 bases lying between them. In germline, CDR1 is SGDLS, CDR2 YYNGEE.

This clone was found many times. The J gene is TRBJ1-2, the V gene TRBV7-9; a weak D match, TRBD1 (5 bases). The CDR3 runs to 13 residues. Trimming stripped 4 bases from V and 4 bases from J, with 10 bases between. CDR1 and CDR2 from the germline V gene are SEHNR and FQNEAQ (reference sequence). The CDR3 sequence is CASSSDRRYGYTF. The CDR3 DNA follows: TGTGCCAGCAGCTCCGACAGACGCTATGGCTACACCTTC.

The rearrangement uses TRBV9 and TRBJ1-6; 10 nucleotides agree with TRBD1. The V segment lost 4 bases and the J segment 7 bases; nucleotides outside the gene matches: 8. Per the germline V gene, CDR1 is SGDLS and CDR2 is YYNGEE. The CDR3 runs to 16 residues. CDR3 DNA: TGTGCCAGCAGCCCCAGACAGGGGGCGAGAAATTCACCCCTCCACTTT. Its translation: CASSPRQGARNSPLHF.

This chain joins TRBV25-1 and TRBJ2-1; 9 bases line up with TRBD1. The CDR3 totals 17 residues. From germline, CDR1 is MGHDK and CDR2 SYGVNS. The ends lost 3 bases at V and 2 bases at J; junction bases unmatched: 8. The CDR3 is CASSDSGTGSTYNEQFF. The CDR3 DNA sequence: TGTGCCAGCAGTGATTCCGGGACAGGGTCAACCTACAATGAGCAGTTCTTC.

The rearrangement uses TRBV27 and TRBJ2-7; D is undetermined. CDR3 length equals 13 residues. Trimming took 2 bases from V and 6 from J, leaving 11 bases between them. Germline assignment: CDR1 MNHEY and CDR2 SMNVEV (reference sequence). CDR3 loop: CASSLGHPFEQYF. CDR3 nucleotide sequence: TGTGCCAGCAGTTTAGGTCACCCTTTCGAGCAGTACTTC.

This clone has a handful of counts. The chain employs TRBV5-6 and TRBJ2-5, with 10 bases identical to TRBD2. With the DNA end fitting TRBJ2-7 better, the J assignment may be wrong. Germline loops: CDR1 SGHDT, CDR2 YYEEEE. The CDR3 has 15 residues. The CDR3: CASSLAALAGREQYF. The CDR3 DNA reads TGTGCCAGCAGCTTGGCCGCACTAGCGGGACGCGAGCAGTACTTC.

This clone has a single count. The chain recombines TRBV11-2 with TRBJ2-7; no clear D gene. This CDR3 comprises 13 residues. Germline V gene lookup returns CDR1 SGHAT and CDR2 FQNNGV. Trimming removed 3 bases at V and 4 bases at J, with 10 bases between. This CDR3 is CASSFSSGYEQYF. In DNA, the CDR3 is TGTGCCAGCAGCTTTAGTAGTGGGTACGAGCAGTACTTC.

The CDR3 DNA reads TGTGCCAGCAGCCTCTCTCCGGGACACATCCAAGAGACCCAGTACTTC. Amino acid sequence: CASSLSPGHIQETQYF. The V call is TRBV5-8, the J call TRBJ2-5; tentative D call: TRBD1 (6 bases). The CDR3 is 16 residues long. Trimming stripped 4 bases from V and 1 base from J, with 17 bases between. Germline CDR1 reads SGHTS; CDR2 reads YDEGEE. The whole variable domain, filled in from reference TRBV5-8 and TRBJ2-5, reads EAGVTQSPTHLIKTRGQQATLRCSPISGHTSVYWYQQALGLGLQFLLWYDEGEERNRGNFPPRFSGRQFPNYSSELNVNALELEDSALYLCASSLSPGHIQETQYFGPGTRLLVL.

This rearrangement joins TRBV7-9 to TRBJ1-1; D perhaps matches TRBD1 (6 bases). Trimming removed 0 bases at V and 1 base at J, with 15 bases between. This CDR3 region has 17 residues. Germline CDR1 is SEHNR and CDR2 is FQNEAQ (reference sequence). CDR3 in amino acids: CASSLAQTGTKNTEAFF. The CDR3 coding sequence is TGTGCCAGCAGCTTAGCCCAAACCGGGACAAAGAACACTGAAGCTTTCTTT.